The sequence of this TCR beta chain was determined in a study of T cell changes during pregnancy in multiple sclerosis. Data came from immunoSEQ multiplex PCR; TCRdb stores just in-frame clones and leaves some out. Among approximately 110,000 clones, 90% to 95% were seen once, and the ten largest hold around 3.2%. With V trimmed by 7 bases and J by 2 bases, 14 bases remained unmatched. The CDR3 runs to 18 residues. CDR1 is MDHEN and CDR2 is SYDVKM in the germline V gene. This specimen was peripheral blood, taken after pregnancy. V usage is TRBV28 and J usage is TRBJ2-6, with TRBD1 identical over 7 bases. The sequence derives from a female donor with multiple sclerosis, enrolled in a pregnancy study. CDR3 residues: CASTPMSDRVPGANVLTF. The CDR3 nucleotides are TGTGCCAGCACCCCCATGTCAGACAGGGTCCCTGGGGCCAACGTCCTGACTTTC.